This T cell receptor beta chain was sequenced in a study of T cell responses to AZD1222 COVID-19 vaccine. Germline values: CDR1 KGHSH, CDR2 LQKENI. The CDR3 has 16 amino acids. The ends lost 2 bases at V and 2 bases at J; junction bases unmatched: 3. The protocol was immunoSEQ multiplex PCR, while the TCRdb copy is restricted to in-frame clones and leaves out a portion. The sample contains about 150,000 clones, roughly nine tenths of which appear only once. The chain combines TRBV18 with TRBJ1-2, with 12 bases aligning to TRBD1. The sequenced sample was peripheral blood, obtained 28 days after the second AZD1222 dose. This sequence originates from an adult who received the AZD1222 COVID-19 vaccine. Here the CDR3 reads CASSPGTGGLNYGYTF. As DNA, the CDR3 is TGTGCCAGCTCACCAGGGACAGGGGGCTTGAACTATGGCTACACCTTC.